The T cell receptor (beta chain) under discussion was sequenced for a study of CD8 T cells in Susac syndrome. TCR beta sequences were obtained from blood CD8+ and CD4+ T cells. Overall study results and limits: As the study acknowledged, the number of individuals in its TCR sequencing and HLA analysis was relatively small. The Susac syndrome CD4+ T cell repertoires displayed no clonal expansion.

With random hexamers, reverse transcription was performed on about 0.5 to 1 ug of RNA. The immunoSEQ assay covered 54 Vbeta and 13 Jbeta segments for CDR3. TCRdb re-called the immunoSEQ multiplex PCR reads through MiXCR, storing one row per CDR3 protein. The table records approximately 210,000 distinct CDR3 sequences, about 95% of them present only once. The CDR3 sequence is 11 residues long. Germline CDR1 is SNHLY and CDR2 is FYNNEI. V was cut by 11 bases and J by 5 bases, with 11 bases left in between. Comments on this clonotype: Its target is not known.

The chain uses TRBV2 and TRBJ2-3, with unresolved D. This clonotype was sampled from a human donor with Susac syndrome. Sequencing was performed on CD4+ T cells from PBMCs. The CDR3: CAGKLGDTQYF. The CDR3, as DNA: TGTGCCGGAAAACTGGGAGATACGCAGTATTTT.